A selection of T cell receptor beta chains follows, all from one sample in a study of CD8 T cells in Susac syndrome. TCRdb reprocessed the immunoSEQ multiplex PCR reads with MiXCR, giving one entry per CDR3 protein. This table has roughly 200,000 distinct CDR3 sequences, 90% to 95% appearing once. Sequencing input: CD4+ T cells from PBMCs. The receptors shown here come from a human donor with Susac syndrome. CDR3s include the opening cysteine and the closing phenylalanine or tryptophan. D genes are given only for firm matches. Size is omitted from some rows. Given values are once, few, many or a class for expanded clones.

v_gene	d_gene	j_gene	abundance	CDR3aa	CDR3nt
TRBV28	NA	TRBJ1-5	NA	CASSFKPGLGQPQHF	TGTGCCAGCAGTTTTAAGCCGGGTCTGGGTCAGCCCCAGCATTTT
TRBV5-1	NA	TRBJ1-5	NA	CASSLRRHDSNQPQHF	TGCGCCAGCAGCTTGCGCAGGCATGATAGCAATCAGCCCCAGCATTTT
TRBV7-2	TRBD2	TRBJ2-5	few	CASSLAGGRGETQYF	TGTGCCAGCAGCTTAGCGGGCGGGAGGGGGGAGACCCAGTACTTC
TRBV15	NA	TRBJ2-2	NA	CATSRVILDTGELFF	TGTGCCACCAGCAGAGTAATTTTGGACACCGGGGAGCTGTTTTTT
TRBV5-6	NA	TRBJ2-3	NA	CASRGRRANTDTQYF	TGTGCCAGCAGAGGGAGGCGGGCCAACACAGATACGCAGTATTTT
TRBV20-1	TRBD1	TRBJ2-7	NA	CSASWTGAYEQYF	TGCAGTGCCAGTTGGACAGGGGCCTACGAGCAGTACTTC
TRBV27	NA	TRBJ2-1	NA	CASSLRGANEQFF	TGTGCCAGCAGTCTACGGGGGGCAAATGAGCAGTTCTTC
TRBV19	NA	TRBJ1-5	NA	CASSGLGGLVQPQHF	TGTGCCAGTAGTGGCCTGGGAGGGTTGGTTCAGCCCCAGCATTTT
TRBV6-2/TRBV6-3	NA	TRBJ1-1	NA	CASSYRGLLNTEAFF	TGTGCCAGCAGTTACCGGGGGCTTTTGAACACTGAAGCTTTCTTT
TRBV15	NA	TRBJ1-4	NA	CATSRGTREKLFF	TGTGCCACCAGCAGAGGCACAAGAGAAAAACTGTTTTTT
TRBV13	NA	TRBJ2-6	NA	CASSRDSGANVLTF	TGTGCCAGCAGTAGGGACTCTGGGGCCAACGTCCTGACTTTC
TRBV5-1	NA	TRBJ2-1	NA	CASSLAQGFREQFF	TGCGCCAGCAGCTTGGCGCAGGGGTTTCGTGAGCAGTTCTTC
TRBV4-3	NA	TRBJ2-3	NA	CASSQDARLSTDTQYF	TGCGCCAGCAGCCAAGATGCCCGACTAAGCACAGATACGCAGTATTTT
TRBV7-2	NA	TRBJ1-5	NA	CASSLYSRVDQPQHF	TGTGCCAGCAGCTTATATTCTCGAGTCGATCAGCCCCAGCATTTT
TRBV5-4	TRBD2	TRBJ2-3	NA	CASSPGTSSTDTQYF	TGTGCCAGCAGCCCCGGGACTAGCAGCACAGATACGCAGTATTTT
TRBV28	NA	TRBJ2-7	NA	CASSPSPRIYEQYF	TGTGCCAGCAGCCCAAGTCCTAGAATCTACGAGCAGTACTTC
TRBV28	NA	TRBJ2-1	NA	CASSFLRENEQFF	TGTGCCAGCAGTTTCCTCCGAGAGAATGAGCAGTTCTTC
TRBV7-3	TRBD2	TRBJ2-1	NA	CASSPDGGGLYNEQFF	TGTGCCAGCAGTCCAGATGGCGGGGGACTATACAATGAGCAGTTCTTC
TRBV13	TRBD1	TRBJ2-1	NA	CASSISGQGKNEQFF	TGTGCCAGCAGCATCTCGGGACAGGGTAAAAATGAGCAGTTCTTC
TRBV20-1	NA	TRBJ1-4	NA	CSARDFNEKLFF	TGCAGTGCTAGGGACTTTAATGAAAAACTGTTTTTT
TRBV18	NA	TRBJ2-2	NA	CASQQSRDDTGELFF	TGTGCCAGCCAGCAGTCCAGGGATGACACCGGGGAGCTGTTTTTT
TRBV30	NA	TRBJ1-2	NA	CAWSDFSVAGPRGYTF	TGTGCCTGGAGTGACTTTTCTGTCGCAGGCCCCAGGGGCTACACCTTC
TRBV20-1	NA	TRBJ2-3	NA	CSAIDWKAQYF	TGCAGTGCTATAGACTGGAAGGCGCAGTATTTT
TRBV19	TRBD2	TRBJ2-5	few	CASSRGGETQYF	TGTGCCAGTAGTAGGGGGGGAGAGACCCAGTACTTC
TRBV5-1	NA	TRBJ2-4	NA	CASSAVEAAKNIQYF	TGCGCCAGCAGCGCAGTCGAGGCGGCCAAAAACATTCAGTACTTC
TRBV7-6	TRBD2	TRBJ2-1	NA	CASSLALAGNEQFF	TGTGCCAGCAGCTTAGCTCTAGCGGGAAATGAGCAGTTCTTC
TRBV5-1	NA	TRBJ1-1	NA	CASSLGKRFGAFF	TGCGCCAGCAGCTTGGGCAAACGGTTCGGCGCTTTCTTT